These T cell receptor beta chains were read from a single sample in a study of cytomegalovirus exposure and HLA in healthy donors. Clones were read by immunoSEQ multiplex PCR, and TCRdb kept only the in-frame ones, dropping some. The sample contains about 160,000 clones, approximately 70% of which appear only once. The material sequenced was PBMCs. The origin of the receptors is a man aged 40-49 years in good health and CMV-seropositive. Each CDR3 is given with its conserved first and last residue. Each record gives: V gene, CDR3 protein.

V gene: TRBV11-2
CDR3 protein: CASSYGTRETQYF

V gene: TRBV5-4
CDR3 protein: CASSLVGHQNTGELFF

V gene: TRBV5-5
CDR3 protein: CASSLEGQGIEQYF

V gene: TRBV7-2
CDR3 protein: CASSLEPYPSYEQYF

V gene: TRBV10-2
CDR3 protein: CASSESKQGARDTEAFF

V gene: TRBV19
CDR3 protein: CASSFPTSATDTQYF

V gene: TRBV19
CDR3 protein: CASSMAQPYEQYF

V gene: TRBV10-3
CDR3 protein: CAIALTGDSTDTQYF

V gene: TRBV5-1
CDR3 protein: CASSLNLRGENTEAFF

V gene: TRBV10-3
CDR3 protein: CAISESTGDWQYF

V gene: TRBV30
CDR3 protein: CAWSEGTDNQPQHF

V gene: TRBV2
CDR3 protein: CATSVKPETGYTF

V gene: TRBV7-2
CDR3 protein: CASSLARGINSPLHF

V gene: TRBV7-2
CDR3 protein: CASSLIGLGSSGELFF

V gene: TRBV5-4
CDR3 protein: CASSKMTGTGNTEAFF

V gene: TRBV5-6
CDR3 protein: CASSFRTSGSQETQYF

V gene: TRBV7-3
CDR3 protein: CASSFGGRTEAFF

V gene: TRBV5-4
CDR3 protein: CASSAIAGVSYEQYF

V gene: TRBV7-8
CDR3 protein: CASSLGTGNGEQYF

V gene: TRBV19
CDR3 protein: CASSARQGANEQFF

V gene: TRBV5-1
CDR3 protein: CASRLVPPGQGVYEQFF

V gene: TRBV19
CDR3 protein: CASSHLPGQGNTEAFF

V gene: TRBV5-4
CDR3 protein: CASSSDRGSSYEQYF

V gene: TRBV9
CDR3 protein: CASSSGLAGGRKDTQYF

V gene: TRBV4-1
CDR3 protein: CASSPPGLREKLFF

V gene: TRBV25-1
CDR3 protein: CATRSGTSYEQYF

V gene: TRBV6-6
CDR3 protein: CASSYRAGERNTEAFF

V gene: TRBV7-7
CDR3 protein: CASTFRGFEQYF

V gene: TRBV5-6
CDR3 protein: CASSTTSGGAVHTQYF

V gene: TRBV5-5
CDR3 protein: CASSSRGGAETQYF

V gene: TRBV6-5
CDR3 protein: CASSYSRSGNYGYTF

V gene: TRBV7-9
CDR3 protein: CASSLRTSWGTMGEQYF

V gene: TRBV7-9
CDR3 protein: CSSSLSSLGQETQYF

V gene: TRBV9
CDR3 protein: CASSVRGSNYGYTF

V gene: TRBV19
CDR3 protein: CASSPEDRGKPQHF

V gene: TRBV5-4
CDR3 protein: CASSLAVQETQYF

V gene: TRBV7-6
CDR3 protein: CASSLSSGLTYEQYF

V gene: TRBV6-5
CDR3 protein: CASSQGSNQPQHF

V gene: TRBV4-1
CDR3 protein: CASSPAGRSEAFF

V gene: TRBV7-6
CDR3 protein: CASSLAVRVLPYEQYF

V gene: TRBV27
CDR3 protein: CASSWTGSYQPQHF

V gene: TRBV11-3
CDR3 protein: CASSLGQNNSPLHF

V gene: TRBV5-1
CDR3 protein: CASSFDRAGYTF

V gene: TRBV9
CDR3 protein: CASSVAGGPGQPQHF

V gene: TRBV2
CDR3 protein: CASSEGPSANVLTF

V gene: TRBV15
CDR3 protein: CATSREAGLSYEQYF

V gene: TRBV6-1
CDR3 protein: CASNPDTTNTEAFF

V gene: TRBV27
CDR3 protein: CASSPPGDQPQHF

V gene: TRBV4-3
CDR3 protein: CASSHDTRDVTDTQYF

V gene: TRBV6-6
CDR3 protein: CASSYSSPNEQYF

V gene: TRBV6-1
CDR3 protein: CASSESLLGSQGVMEQYF